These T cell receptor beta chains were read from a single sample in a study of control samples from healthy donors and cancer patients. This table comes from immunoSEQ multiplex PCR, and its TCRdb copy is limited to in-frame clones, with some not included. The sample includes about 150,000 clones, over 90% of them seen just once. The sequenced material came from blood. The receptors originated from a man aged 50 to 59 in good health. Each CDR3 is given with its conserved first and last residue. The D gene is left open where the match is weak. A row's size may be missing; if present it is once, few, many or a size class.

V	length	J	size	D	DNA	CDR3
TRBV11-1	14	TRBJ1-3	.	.	TGTGCCAGCAGCCGAGCCTTCTCTGGAAACACCATATATTTT	CASSRAFSGNTIYF
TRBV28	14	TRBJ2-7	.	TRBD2	TGTGCCAGCAGGACGCCGGGACTAGACTACGAGCAGTACTTC	CASRTPGLDYEQYF
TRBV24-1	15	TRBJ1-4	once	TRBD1	TGTGCCACCAGTGATGGGGCCAGGGGGCGTGAAAAACTGTTTTTT	CATSDGARGREKLFF
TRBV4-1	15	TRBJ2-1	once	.	TGCGCCAGCAGCCAACAGACCACCTCCTACAATGAGCAGTTCTTC	CASSQQTTSYNEQFF
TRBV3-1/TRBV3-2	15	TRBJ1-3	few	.	TGTGCCAGCAGCCAAGTGGCAGCTTCTGGAAACACCATATATTTT	CASSQVAASGNTIYF
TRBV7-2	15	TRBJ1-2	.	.	TGTGCCAGCAGCTTAGCGCTGGGCAGAAGCTATGGCTACACCTTC	CASSLALGRSYGYTF
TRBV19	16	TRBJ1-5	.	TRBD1	TGTGCCAGTAGTACCACCGGGACAGGGTATGGGCAGCCCCAGCATTTT	CASSTTGTGYGQPQHF
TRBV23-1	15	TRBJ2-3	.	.	TGCGCCAGCAGTCCTCTGGGAGTACTAACAGATACGCAGTATTTT	CASSPLGVLTDTQYF
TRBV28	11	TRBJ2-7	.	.	TGTGCCAGCAGTTTAATCGGCGAGCAGTACTTC	CASSLIGEQYF
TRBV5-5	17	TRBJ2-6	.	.	TGTGCCAGCAGCCCGCCGGGACTCCTCTCTGGGGCCAACGTCCTGACTTTC	CASSPPGLLSGANVLTF
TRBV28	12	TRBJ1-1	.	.	TGTGCCAGCAGTCTCCGGGGAACTGAAGCTTTCTTT	CASSLRGTEAFF
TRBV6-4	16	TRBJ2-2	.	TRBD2	TGTGCCAGCAGTGACTCTCGGACTAGCGTCACCGGGGAGCTGTTTTTT	CASSDSRTSVTGELFF
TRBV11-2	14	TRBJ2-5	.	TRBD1	TGTGCCAGCAGCCGTGAGGGGGCCCGGGAGACCCAGTACTTC	CASSREGARETQYF
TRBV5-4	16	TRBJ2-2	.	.	TGTGCCAGCAGCTCCCAGCGGGGAGGGGGCACCGGGGAGCTGTTTTTT	CASSSQRGGGTGELFF
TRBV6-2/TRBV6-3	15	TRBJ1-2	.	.	TGTGCCAGCAGTTACTCAACAGGGACGGACTATGGCTACACCTTC	CASSYSTGTDYGYTF
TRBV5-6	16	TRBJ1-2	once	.	TGTGCCAGCAGCTTGGATGGGCAGCGGTCTTACTATGGCTACACCTTC	CASSLDGQRSYYGYTF
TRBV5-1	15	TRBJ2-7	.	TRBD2	TGCGCCAGCAGCCCGCAGGGCGGGAGGGGGTACGAGCAGTACTTC	CASSPQGGRGYEQYF
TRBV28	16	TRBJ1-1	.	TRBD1	TGTGCCAGCAGTTTATATACAGGGGGCCCCCGCACTGAAGCTTTCTTT	CASSLYTGGPRTEAFF
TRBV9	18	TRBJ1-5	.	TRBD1	TGTGCCAGCAGCGTTATACAGGGGAACAAGAATAGCAATCAGCCCCAGCATTTT	CASSVIQGNKNSNQPQHF
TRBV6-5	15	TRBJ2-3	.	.	TGTGCCAGCAGGGACGATAGACAGAGCGCAGATACGCAGTATTTT	CASRDDRQSADTQYF